This is a list of T cell receptor beta chains from one sample in a study of cytomegalovirus exposure and HLA in healthy donors. Some clones are missing from TCRdb's copy, which holds only in-frame ones; the method was immunoSEQ multiplex PCR. The table shows roughly 180,000 clones, with approximately 80% occurring only once. The material sequenced was PBMCs. These TCRs come from a man aged 18 to 30 in good health and CMV-seronegative. The CDR3 runs from the conserved cysteine through the conserved F or W. Fields, in order: V gene, CDR3 length, D gene, J gene, clone size, CDR3 protein, CDR3 DNA. D genes are given only for firm matches. Rows may omit the clone size; those that give it use once, few, many or a size class.

TRBV10-1	17	.	TRBJ1-2	.	CASRLRSKEGQSYGYTF	TGCGCCAGCAGACTTAGGAGCAAAGAGGGACAATCCTATGGCTACACCTTC
TRBV5-4	15	.	TRBJ2-3	.	CASTLRQKGTDTQYF	TGTGCCAGCACCCTGAGGCAGAAGGGCACAGATACGCAGTATTTT
TRBV6-1	13	.	TRBJ1-4	once	CASGGVANEKLFF	TGTGCCAGCGGGGGGGTTGCTAATGAAAAACTGTTTTTT
TRBV7-6	16	TRBD1	TRBJ1-3	.	CASSLGAGGSGNTIYF	TGTGCCAGCAGCTTAGGTGCAGGGGGGTCTGGAAACACCATATATTTT
TRBV27	14	TRBD1	TRBJ2-7	.	CASSLTGGSNEQYF	TGTGCCAGCAGTCTAACAGGGGGATCTAACGAGCAGTACTTC
TRBV7-3	13	.	TRBJ1-2	.	CASSLFGDYGYTF	TGTGCCAGCAGCTTATTCGGTGACTATGGCTACACCTTC
TRBV28	14	.	TRBJ2-7	.	CASTLDDIYSEQYF	TGTGCCAGCACCTTAGATGACATCTATAGCGAGCAGTACTTC
TRBV6-6	15	.	TRBJ2-7	.	CASSYRTGPNYEQYF	TGTGCCAGCAGTTACCGAACAGGGCCCAACTACGAGCAGTACTTC
TRBV29-1	14	TRBD2	TRBJ2-1	.	CSAREGQRRNEQFF	TGCAGCGCTCGGGAGGGGCAACGCAGAAATGAGCAGTTCTTC
TRBV27	15	TRBD1	TRBJ2-2	.	CASSAGTGLYGELFF	TGTGCCAGCAGTGCCGGGACAGGTTTATACGGGGAGCTGTTTTTT
TRBV27	12	TRBD1	TRBJ2-1	.	CASSFTGGQRVF	TGTGCCAGCAGTTTTACAGGGGGGCAAAGGGTCTTC
TRBV6-5	13	.	TRBJ1-1	few	CASSYGQGTRAFF	TGTGCCAGCAGTTACGGGCAGGGTACCAGAGCTTTCTTT
TRBV5-4	14	.	TRBJ1-6	.	CASSSRDPNSPLHF	TGTGCCAGCAGCTCGCGGGACCCAAATTCACCCCTCCACTTT
TRBV9	14	.	TRBJ1-5	.	CASSGGASNQPQHF	TGTGCCAGCAGCGGCGGGGCTAGCAATCAGCCCCAGCATTTT
TRBV6-6	14	.	TRBJ2-1	.	CASSFRGSYNEQFF	TGTGCCAGCAGTTTTCGGGGCTCCTACAATGAGCAGTTCTTC
TRBV11-2	17	.	TRBJ2-6	.	CASSLAQISSGANVLTF	TGTGCCAGCAGCTTGGCCCAGATAAGCTCTGGGGCCAACGTCCTGACTTTC
TRBV9	16	TRBD1	TRBJ2-3	.	CASSLRDRGRGDTQYF	TGTGCCAGCAGCCTTCGGGACAGGGGGAGGGGGGATACGCAGTATTTT
TRBV7-9	13	.	TRBJ1-2	.	CASSFQGDYGYTF	TGTGCCAGCAGCTTCCAGGGTGACTATGGCTACACCTTC
TRBV6-1	14	.	TRBJ1-2	.	CASSATATNYGYTF	TGTGCCAGCAGTGCAACAGCTACTAACTATGGCTACACCTTC
TRBV13	16	.	TRBJ2-7	.	CASSPPRGAENYEQYF	TGTGCCAGCAGCCCCCCCCGCGGGGCAGAAAACTACGAGCAGTACTTC
TRBV27	13	TRBD2	TRBJ2-7	.	CASSSGGSYEQYF	TGTGCCAGCAGCTCCGGCGGGAGCTACGAGCAGTACTTC
TRBV28	14	TRBD1	TRBJ1-5	few	CASSEDRANQPQHF	TGTGCCAGCAGTGAGGACAGGGCGAATCAGCCCCAGCATTTT
TRBV5-3	12	.	TRBJ2-5	.	CANDRTEETQYF	TGTGCCAATGATCGGACAGAAGAGACCCAGTACTTC
TRBV29-1	14	TRBD2	TRBJ2-7	.	CSVNGGVNSYEQYF	TGCAGCGTGAACGGGGGGGTTAACTCCTACGAGCAGTACTTC
TRBV2	14	.	TRBJ2-1	.	CASSESQVHDEQFF	TGTGCCAGCAGTGAATCACAGGTACACGATGAGCAGTTCTTC
TRBV11-2	16	.	TRBJ1-6	.	CASSLARWRNNSPLHF	TGTGCCAGCAGCTTAGCCCGGTGGCGGAATAATTCACCCCTCCACTTT
TRBV10-2	17	.	TRBJ2-6	.	CASSESASSSGANVLTF	TGCGCCAGCAGTGAGTCGGCCAGTTCCTCTGGGGCCAACGTCCTGACTTTC
TRBV30	15	TRBD2	TRBJ2-1	.	CAWSVGLAGDNEQFF	TGTGCCTGGAGTGTAGGACTAGCGGGAGACAATGAGCAGTTCTTC
TRBV7-9	16	TRBD2	TRBJ2-1	once	CASSLLAGDNYNEQFF	TGTGCCAGCAGCCTCCTAGCGGGGGATAACTACAATGAGCAGTTCTTC
TRBV4-1	13	.	TRBJ2-1	.	CASSEGLYNEQFF	TGCGCCAGCAGCGAAGGTCTCTACAATGAGCAGTTCTTC
TRBV15	15	.	TRBJ1-6	.	CATSREAEANSPLHF	TGTGCCACCAGCAGAGAGGCAGAAGCGAATTCACCCCTCCACTTT
TRBV9	15	.	TRBJ1-2	.	CASSGIQGANYGYTF	TGTGCCAGCAGCGGAATACAGGGAGCTAACTATGGCTACACCTTC
TRBV5-6	16	.	TRBJ2-1	.	CASSINAGGPSNEQFF	TGTGCCAGCAGCATCAACGCCGGGGGGCCGAGTAATGAGCAGTTCTTC
TRBV6-5	13	TRBD2	TRBJ2-7	once	CASSYPGGAEQYF	TGTGCCAGCAGTTACCCCGGGGGGGCCGAGCAGTACTTC
TRBV27	14	.	TRBJ2-7	.	CASSWSAGAYEQYF	TGTGCCAGCAGTTGGTCGGCAGGGGCCTACGAGCAGTACTTC
TRBV9	16	TRBD1	TRBJ2-7	.	CASSVGGTGDFYEQYF	TGTGCCAGCAGCGTAGGTGGGACAGGGGACTTCTACGAGCAGTACTTC
TRBV5-1	15	TRBD1	TRBJ2-2	once	CASSLGQGAAGELFF	TGCGCCAGCAGCTTGGGGCAGGGGGCCGCCGGGGAGCTGTTTTTT
TRBV19	15	TRBD1	TRBJ2-5	.	CASSIGGGQVTSQYF	TGTGCCAGTAGTATAGGAGGGGGACAGGTTACGTCCCAGTACTTC
TRBV5-1	14	.	TRBJ1-1	.	CASNPSGFNTEAFF	TGCGCCAGCAACCCGTCGGGTTTTAACACTGAAGCTTTCTTT
TRBV5-1	14	.	TRBJ2-3	.	CASSLILATDTQYF	TGCGCCAGCAGCTTAATCTTGGCCACAGATACGCAGTATTTT
TRBV5-5	13	TRBD1	TRBJ1-1	.	CASSSGTVFQAFF	TGTGCCAGCAGTTCAGGGACAGTATTTCAGGCTTTCTTT
TRBV11-2	12	.	TRBJ2-1	.	CASSANHNEQFF	TGTGCCAGCAGCGCGAATCACAATGAGCAGTTCTTC
TRBV15	16	.	TRBJ1-1	.	CATRPLQHSMNTEAFF	TGTGCCACGCGGCCCCTTCAACATTCTATGAACACTGAAGCTTTCTTT
TRBV6-5	16	.	TRBJ2-2	.	CASSYSSGSNTGELFF	TGTGCCAGCAGTTACTCGTCGGGATCAAACACCGGGGAGCTGTTTTTT
TRBV5-1	16	.	TRBJ1-1	.	CASSPGVGPGDTEAFF	TGCGCCAGCAGCCCTGGAGTGGGCCCCGGGGACACTGAAGCTTTCTTT
TRBV2	15	.	TRBJ2-2	.	CARKGQAANTGELFF	TGTGCCAGGAAGGGGCAGGCCGCGAACACCGGGGAGCTGTTTTTT
TRBV7-6	12	TRBD1	TRBJ2-7	.	CASSLVQGKQYF	TGTGCCAGCAGCTTAGTACAGGGGAAGCAGTACTTC
TRBV7-6	15	.	TRBJ2-7	.	CASGQQGLSSYEQYF	TGTGCCAGCGGCCAACAGGGCCTTAGCTCCTACGAGCAGTACTTC
TRBV27	15	TRBD2	TRBJ2-5	.	CASSLWLAGKETQYF	TGTGCCAGCAGTTTATGGCTAGCGGGTAAAGAGACCCAGTACTTC
TRBV7-2	11	.	TRBJ1-2	.	CASSLALGYTF	TGTGCCAGCAGCTTAGCTCTAGGCTACACCTTC
TRBV29-1	14	TRBD2	TRBJ2-1	.	CSVIPGTSYNEQFF	TGCAGCGTTATCCCCGGGACTAGCTACAATGAGCAGTTCTTC